This T cell receptor (beta chain) stems from a study of shared clonotypes between healthy human individuals. Background on the study: Every donor yielded three CD4 naive, three CD4 memory, two CD8 naive and one CD8 memory plate.

CD45RO negativity and positive selection for CCR7 defined naive CD8 cells, a population that excluded terminally differentiated effector memory CD45RA+ cells. Using immunoSEQ multiplex PCR, the repertoire was profiled, and TCRdb retains in-frame clones only, with some absent. The sample yields about 820,000 clones, approximately 92% seen once. This TCR derives from a man younger than 40 in good health. The sequencing input was naive CD8+ T cells sorted from blood.

CDR3 loop: CASSLGLSGSYEQYF. CDR3 in DNA: TGCGCCAGCAGCTTGGGACTAAGCGGGTCCTACGAGCAGTACTTC. This rearrangement joins TRBV5-1 to TRBJ2-7; D possibly corresponds to TRBD2 (6 bases). The CDR3 loop spans 15 amino acids. Trimming stripped 0 bases from V and 1 base from J, with 11 bases between. Germline V gene data show CDR1 as SGHRS and CDR2 as YFSETQ. Combining the CDR3 with reference TRBV5-1 and TRBJ2-7 gives the whole variable domain KAGVTQTPRYLIKTRGQQVTLSCSPISGHRSVSWYQQTPGQGLQFLFEYFSETQRNKGNFPGRFSGRQFSNSRSEMNVSTLELGDSALYLCASSLGLSGSYEQYFGPGTRLTVT.